This TCR beta chain was obtained from a study of blood T cell repertoires in COVID-19. Study-level information: Samples of COVID-19 (acute and convalescent) were obtained from the United States, Italy and Spain. PBMCs, B-cell-depleted T cells, or T cells were the source of the cDNA or gDNA that made up the material.

Germline V gives CDR1 LGHNA, CDR2 YSLEER. CDR3 length equals 17 residues. Trimming cost V 2 bases and J 6 bases, with 20 bases left between them. Methods used by the authors: The assay estimated nucleated cells by amplifying reference gene primers. Only in-frame clones appear in the TCRdb table, and some are missing; sequencing was by immunoSEQ multiplex PCR. For V, J and clone size, that table is used; D and trimming come from the DNA. The sample has roughly 250,000 clones, 65% to 90% seen once. Material for sequencing was peripheral blood. This sequence joins TRBV4-3 and TRBJ2-1; TRBD2 is a possible D gene (6 bases). This receptor was obtained from a woman aged 70-85 years with acute or convalescent COVID-19. CDR3: CASSQNSFGGSGNEQFF. The CDR3 region has the DNA TGCGCCAGCAGCCAAAATAGTTTTGGGGGGTCGGGCAATGAGCAGTTCTTC.